This TCR beta chain is drawn from a study of tumor-infiltrating lymphocytes in primary liver carcinoma. Study as a whole: The yield of productive TCRbeta reads per sample was roughly 3.5 to 7.13 million and was similar across tissue types.

This CDR3 is 13 amino acids long. Germline CDR1 and CDR2: SGHNT and YENEEA. Starting material of around 490 ng total RNA yielded TCR beta cDNA via a constant-region primer. Libraries for TCR beta were built through three nested multiplex PCR rounds, which together made up a slightly modified ARM-PCR procedure. The first two PCR rounds used TRBV1-TRBV30 forward primers with a C-beta reverse primer, roughly 10 cycles each. TCRdb reanalysed the multiplex PCR reads using MiXCR and keeps one entry per CDR3 protein. This repertoire shows some 95,000 distinct CDR3 sequences, less than 75% found once; its top ten account for 27%. Study-level points and caveats: Top-250-clone fractions were significantly higher in tumors than in blood (p = 0.039).

With regard to this clonotype: The antigen is undetermined. One junction end disagrees with the germline gene, perhaps due to a read error.

From unsorted bulk tissue weighing roughly 18-30 mg, DNA and RNA were co-extracted. Material for sequencing was tumor-adjacent normal liver tissue. This receptor was taken from a man aged 40-49 years with primary liver carcinoma and hepatitis B virus infection. The rearrangement links TRBV11-3 to TRBJ2-5; D could derive from TRBD1 or TRBD2 (5 bases each). CDR3 protein: CASSSGDPETQCF. CDR3 nucleotides: TGTGCCAGCAGTTCCGGGGACCCAGAGACTCAGTGCTTC.